The 5 T cell receptor beta chains in this list originate from one sample, sequenced in a study of molecular identifiers for immune sequencing clone quantification. One entry per CDR3 protein, called by TCRdb with MiXCR from the PCR reads. This sample yields under 800,000 distinct CDR3 sequences, of which 25% are seen a single time; about 0.78% belongs to the top ten. Sequenced input: naive CD8+ T cells from blood, with Jurkat cell RNA spiked in. Subset specified: FACS-sorted CD8+CD4-CCR7+CD45RA+ naive T cells. Every receptor here comes from a human donor in good health. Some libraries in this study had Jurkat cell RNA spiked in.

The chain combines TRBV6-6 with TRBJ2-1, with 8 bases aligning to TRBD2. Germline trimming cut 3 bases from V and 4 bases from J; bases unmatched to any gene: 2. The CDR3 has 14 amino acids. Germline loops: CDR1 MNHNY, CDR2 SVGAGI (reference sequence). CDR3 amino acids: CASSYTGGYNEQFF. The CDR3 coding sequence is TGTGCCAGCAGTTATACGGGAGGGTACAATGAGCAGTTCTTC.

The sample holds many counts of this clonotype. The V call is TRBV28, the J call TRBJ1-5, with unresolved D. Deletions cut 3 bases from V and 0 bases from J, with 12 bases between. The germline CDR1 and CDR2 sequences are MDHEN and SYDVKM. The CDR3 covers 16 residues. The CDR3: CASSFLAGYSNQPQHF. The CDR3 DNA reads TGTGCCAGCAGTTTCCTGGCGGGGTATAGCAATCAGCCCCAGCATTTT.

A note on this clonotype: The conserved final phenylalanine or tryptophan is absent from the CDR3, which likely points to a read error. V is TRBV7-9 and J is TRBJ2-7; no definite D call. The length of the CDR3 is 13 residues. In germline, CDR1 is SEHNR, CDR2 FQNEAQ (reference sequence). V dropped 4 bases and J dropped 5 bases, with 12 bases sitting between them. The CDR3 nucleotides are TGTGCCAGCAGCTCCCGACTTAGGGACGAGCAGTACCTC. It translates to CASSSRLRDEQYL.

This clonotype was recorded a few times. A much larger clone differs by one base, so this may be a read error. The chain has TRBV29-1 and TRBJ1-1, with TRBD1 as a possible D gene (5 bases). This CDR3 spans 14 amino acids. The V gene lost 0 bases and the J gene lost 4 bases, with 12 bases spanning the gap. Per germline, CDR1 SQVTM and CDR2 ANQGSEA. The CDR3 region is CSVEDQTESTEAFF. CDR3 coding DNA: TGCAGCGTTGAAGATCAGACAGAGAGCACTGAAGCTTTCTTT.

This clonotype occurred many times. The gene calls are TRBV9 and TRBJ2-3, with D unclear. V was clipped by 0 bases and J by 0 bases, with 11 bases between them. CDR1 SGDLS and CDR2 YYNGEE come from the germline V gene. The length of the CDR3 is 16 residues. The CDR3 sequence is CASSVDDAVSTDTQYF. The DNA of the CDR3 is TGTGCCAGCAGCGTAGACGACGCGGTTAGCACAGATACGCAGTATTTT.